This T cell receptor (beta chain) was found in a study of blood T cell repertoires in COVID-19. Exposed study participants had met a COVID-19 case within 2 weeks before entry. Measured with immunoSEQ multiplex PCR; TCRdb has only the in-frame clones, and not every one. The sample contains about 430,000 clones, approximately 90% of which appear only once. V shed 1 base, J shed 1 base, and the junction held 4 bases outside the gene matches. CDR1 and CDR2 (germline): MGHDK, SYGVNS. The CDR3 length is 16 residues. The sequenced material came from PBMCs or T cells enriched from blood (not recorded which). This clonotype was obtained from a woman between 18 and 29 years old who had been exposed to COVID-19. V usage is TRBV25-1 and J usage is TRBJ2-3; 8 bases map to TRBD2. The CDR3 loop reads CASSESGTRGTDTQYF. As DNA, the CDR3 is TGTGCCAGCAGTGAATCCGGGACTAGGGGCACAGATACGCAGTATTTT.